This is a list of T cell receptor beta chains from one sample in a study of OX40 agonist ivuxolimab in advanced cancers. TCRdb's copy holds only in-frame clones and misses some; the assay was immunoSEQ multiplex PCR. The sample holds about 33,000 clones, roughly 74% seen once. Sequencing used CD4+ or CD8+ T cells sorted from blood, obtained in a trial of the OX40 agonist ivuxolimab. All receptors derive from an adult with an advanced solid tumor such as melanoma, head and neck, liver or kidney cancer. Both conserved end residues are part of each CDR3. Each record gives: D gene, V gene, J gene, clone size, CDR3 protein, CDR3 DNA. A D gene is named only where the DNA matches it firmly. The size field is filled for only some rows; it gives once, few, many or a size class.

D gene: NA; V gene: TRBV7-2; J gene: TRBJ1-5; clone size: NA; CDR3 protein: CASSLVGGGSNQPQHF; CDR3 DNA: TGTGCCAGCAGCTTAGTGGGGGGGGGTAGCAATCAGCCCCAGCATTTT
D gene: NA; V gene: TRBV2; J gene: TRBJ2-5; clone size: NA; CDR3 protein: CASTGQQETQYF; CDR3 DNA: TGTGCCAGCACAGGCCAGCAAGAGACCCAGTACTTC
D gene: NA; V gene: TRBV18; J gene: TRBJ1-3; clone size: few; CDR3 protein: CASFQSTGASGNTIYF; CDR3 DNA: TGTGCCAGCTTCCAATCGACAGGCGCCTCTGGAAACACCATATATTTT
D gene: NA; V gene: TRBV6-9; J gene: TRBJ1-1; clone size: NA; CDR3 protein: CASSYSVSRKNTEAFF; CDR3 DNA: TGTGCCAGCAGTTATTCGGTCTCCAGGAAGAACACTGAAGCTTTCTTT
D gene: TRBD2; V gene: TRBV6-5; J gene: TRBJ2-5; clone size: NA; CDR3 protein: CASRPLAGGQTQYF; CDR3 DNA: TGTGCCAGCAGACCCCTAGCGGGGGGGCAGACCCAGTACTTC
D gene: TRBD1; V gene: TRBV6-5; J gene: TRBJ1-1; clone size: NA; CDR3 protein: CASRTGGTEAFF; CDR3 DNA: TGTGCCAGCAGAACAGGGGGCACTGAAGCTTTCTTT
D gene: NA; V gene: TRBV6-5; J gene: TRBJ2-3; clone size: NA; CDR3 protein: CASSYRSGDTDTQYF; CDR3 DNA: TGTGCCAGCAGTTACCGGTCAGGGGACACAGATACGCAGTATTTT
D gene: NA; V gene: TRBV11-1; J gene: TRBJ1-5; clone size: NA; CDR3 protein: CASSLVPRAEGSQPQHF; CDR3 DNA: TGTGCCAGCAGCTTAGTACCTCGGGCCGAGGGAAGTCAGCCCCAGCATTTT
D gene: TRBD2; V gene: TRBV4-1; J gene: TRBJ2-2; clone size: NA; CDR3 protein: CASSPGTSGGPNTGELFF; CDR3 DNA: TGCGCCAGCAGCCCCGGGACTAGCGGGGGGCCGAACACCGGGGAGCTGTTTTTT
D gene: NA; V gene: TRBV7-6; J gene: TRBJ2-2; clone size: few; CDR3 protein: CASSLVENTGELFF; CDR3 DNA: TGTGCCAGCAGCTTAGTAGAGAACACCGGGGAGCTGTTTTTT
D gene: NA; V gene: TRBV5-5; J gene: TRBJ1-5; clone size: NA; CDR3 protein: CASSPTGNGNQPQHF; CDR3 DNA: TGTGCCAGCAGCCCTACCGGCAATGGAAATCAGCCCCAGCATTTT
D gene: NA; V gene: TRBV7-2; J gene: TRBJ1-2; clone size: NA; CDR3 protein: CASSPLTGRFGYTF; CDR3 DNA: TGTGCCAGCAGCCCATTGACAGGCCGCTTCGGGTACACCTTC
D gene: TRBD2; V gene: TRBV27; J gene: TRBJ2-1; clone size: few; CDR3 protein: CASSSYSGGSYNEQFF; CDR3 DNA: TGTGCCAGCAGTTCCTACAGCGGGGGGTCTTACAATGAGCAGTTCTTC
D gene: NA; V gene: TRBV7-2; J gene: TRBJ1-1; clone size: NA; CDR3 protein: CASNPQWGVNTEAFF; CDR3 DNA: TGTGCCAGCAACCCCCAATGGGGGGTGAACACTGAAGCTTTCTTT
D gene: TRBD2; V gene: TRBV6-5; J gene: TRBJ2-3; clone size: NA; CDR3 protein: CASSYSGLAARDTQYF; CDR3 DNA: TGTGCCAGCAGTTACTCGGGACTAGCGGCCCGGGATACGCAGTATTTT
D gene: NA; V gene: TRBV6-1; J gene: TRBJ1-6; clone size: NA; CDR3 protein: CASSGTGPPLHF; CDR3 DNA: TGTGCCAGCAGTGGTACAGGGCCACCCCTCCACTTT
D gene: NA; V gene: TRBV18; J gene: TRBJ1-4; clone size: NA; CDR3 protein: CASSKDGRNEKLFF; CDR3 DNA: TGTGCCAGCTCTAAGGACGGTCGGAATGAAAAACTGTTTTTT
D gene: NA; V gene: TRBV28; J gene: TRBJ1-1; clone size: NA; CDR3 protein: CASSPSIGSYHTEAFF; CDR3 DNA: TGTGCCAGCAGTCCGTCGATAGGTAGCTACCACACTGAAGCTTTCTTT
D gene: NA; V gene: TRBV6-6; J gene: TRBJ1-1; clone size: NA; CDR3 protein: CASSYSGQNEAFF; CDR3 DNA: TGTGCCAGCAGTTACTCTGGACAGAATGAAGCTTTCTTT
D gene: TRBD1; V gene: TRBV5-1; J gene: TRBJ1-1; clone size: few; CDR3 protein: CASSLVPDRANTEAFF; CDR3 DNA: TGCGCCAGCAGCTTGGTCCCTGACAGGGCCAACACTGAAGCTTTCTTT
D gene: NA; V gene: TRBV29-1; J gene: TRBJ1-1; clone size: NA; CDR3 protein: CSVQRGAGTEAFF; CDR3 DNA: TGCAGCGTTCAGAGGGGGGCGGGCACTGAAGCTTTCTTT
D gene: NA; V gene: TRBV5-4; J gene: TRBJ1-1; clone size: NA; CDR3 protein: CASSRGGSRDTEAFF; CDR3 DNA: TGTGCCAGCAGCAGGGGGGGATCCAGGGACACTGAAGCTTTCTTT
D gene: NA; V gene: TRBV5-6; J gene: TRBJ2-2; clone size: NA; CDR3 protein: CASSLAVNTGELFF; CDR3 DNA: TGTGCCAGCAGCTTGGCCGTCAACACCGGGGAGCTGTTTTTT
D gene: NA; V gene: TRBV19; J gene: TRBJ1-4; clone size: NA; CDR3 protein: CASNYGYEDEKLFF; CDR3 DNA: TGTGCCAGTAATTACGGGTATGAAGATGAAAAACTGTTTTTT
D gene: NA; V gene: TRBV27; J gene: TRBJ1-1; clone size: NA; CDR3 protein: CASSLPGNTEAFF; CDR3 DNA: TGTGCCAGCAGTTTACCAGGGAACACTGAAGCTTTCTTT
D gene: NA; V gene: TRBV5-1; J gene: TRBJ1-1; clone size: NA; CDR3 protein: CASSSDRPRVTEAFF; CDR3 DNA: TGCGCCAGCAGCTCAGACAGGCCAAGAGTCACTGAAGCTTTCTTT
D gene: NA; V gene: TRBV2; J gene: TRBJ2-5; clone size: NA; CDR3 protein: CASQYQETQYF; CDR3 DNA: TGTGCCAGCCAATATCAAGAGACCCAGTACTTC
D gene: TRBD2; V gene: TRBV19; J gene: TRBJ2-3; clone size: NA; CDR3 protein: CASRELAGTDTQYF; CDR3 DNA: TGTGCCAGTCGCGAGCTAGCGGGGACAGATACGCAGTATTTT
D gene: NA; V gene: TRBV27; J gene: TRBJ2-1; clone size: NA; CDR3 protein: CASSLSGAEYNEQFF; CDR3 DNA: TGTGCCAGCAGTTTATCGGGGGCCGAGTACAATGAGCAGTTCTTC
D gene: TRBD1; V gene: TRBV7-9; J gene: TRBJ2-7; clone size: NA; CDR3 protein: CASSSAPRQGPYEQYF; CDR3 DNA: TGTGCCAGCAGCTCAGCCCCGAGACAGGGTCCCTACGAGCAGTACTTC
D gene: NA; V gene: TRBV5-5; J gene: TRBJ1-6; clone size: NA; CDR3 protein: CASSRASGGNSYNSPLHF; CDR3 DNA: TGTGCCAGCAGCCGCGCGTCGGGGGGAAACTCCTATAATTCACCCCTCCACTTT
D gene: NA; V gene: TRBV2; J gene: TRBJ1-3; clone size: NA; CDR3 protein: CASKNGGTRSGNTIYF; CDR3 DNA: TGTGCCAGCAAAAACGGCGGGACTCGCTCTGGAAACACCATATATTTT
D gene: NA; V gene: TRBV2; J gene: TRBJ1-5; clone size: NA; CDR3 protein: CASAYRDSNQPQHF; CDR3 DNA: TGTGCCAGCGCATACAGGGATAGCAATCAGCCCCAGCATTTT
D gene: NA; V gene: TRBV6-1; J gene: TRBJ2-1; clone size: NA; CDR3 protein: CASRDRISSYNEQFF; CDR3 DNA: TGTGCCAGCAGAGACAGGATTAGCTCCTACAATGAGCAGTTCTTC
D gene: NA; V gene: TRBV28; J gene: TRBJ1-3; clone size: NA; CDR3 protein: CASSQTVEGNTIYF; CDR3 DNA: TGTGCCAGCAGTCAGACAGTCGAGGGGAACACCATATATTTT
D gene: NA; V gene: TRBV21-1; J gene: TRBJ2-7; clone size: NA; CDR3 protein: CARQTGTGTYEQYF; CDR3 DNA: TGTGCCAGGCAGACCGGGACAGGGACCTACGAGCAGTACTTC
D gene: TRBD1; V gene: TRBV7-2; J gene: TRBJ1-1; clone size: NA; CDR3 protein: CASSLATGAGYAAFF; CDR3 DNA: TGTGCCAGCAGCTTAGCTACAGGGGCGGGCTACGCAGCTTTCTTT
D gene: NA; V gene: TRBV9; J gene: TRBJ2-5; clone size: NA; CDR3 protein: CASSVGPGSQETQYF; CDR3 DNA: TGTGCCAGCAGCGTAGGACCAGGGAGTCAAGAGACCCAGTACTTC
D gene: NA; V gene: TRBV9; J gene: TRBJ2-1; clone size: NA; CDR3 protein: CASSVAGGRAPFNNEQFF; CDR3 DNA: TGTGCCAGCAGCGTAGCTGGAGGGCGGGCTCCCTTCAACAATGAGCAGTTCTTC
D gene: NA; V gene: TRBV19; J gene: TRBJ1-2; clone size: NA; CDR3 protein: CASSIAPGFYGYTF; CDR3 DNA: TGTGCCAGTAGTATAGCCCCAGGGTTCTATGGCTACACCTTC
D gene: TRBD1; V gene: TRBV27; J gene: TRBJ1-5; clone size: NA; CDR3 protein: CASRTGVTQPQHF; CDR3 DNA: TGTGCCAGCAGGACAGGGGTAACCCAGCCCCAGCATTTT
D gene: TRBD1; V gene: TRBV6-5; J gene: TRBJ1-5; clone size: NA; CDR3 protein: CASKGQGHQPQHF; CDR3 DNA: TGTGCCAGCAAGGGACAGGGCCACCAGCCCCAGCATTTT
D gene: NA; V gene: TRBV5-1; J gene: TRBJ1-1; clone size: NA; CDR3 protein: CASSLETGVAFF; CDR3 DNA: TGCGCCAGCAGCTTGGAAACAGGCGTAGCTTTCTTT
D gene: NA; V gene: TRBV18; J gene: TRBJ1-4; clone size: NA; CDR3 protein: CASSPNSVNGREKLFF; CDR3 DNA: TGTGCCAGCTCACCTAACTCAGTCAACGGGCGTGAAAAACTGTTTTTT
D gene: NA; V gene: TRBV7-9; J gene: TRBJ1-2; clone size: few; CDR3 protein: CASSPPGHYYGYTF; CDR3 DNA: TGTGCCAGCAGCCCACCGGGTCACTACTATGGCTACACCTTC
D gene: NA; V gene: TRBV30; J gene: TRBJ2-5; clone size: NA; CDR3 protein: CAWSARVRETQYF; CDR3 DNA: TGTGCCTGGAGCGCTCGGGTCCGTGAGACCCAGTACTTC
D gene: NA; V gene: TRBV7-2; J gene: TRBJ1-6; clone size: NA; CDR3 protein: CASSLGRTYNSPLHF; CDR3 DNA: TGTGCCAGCAGCTTAGGGAGGACCTATAATTCACCCCTCCACTTT
D gene: NA; V gene: TRBV5-1; J gene: TRBJ2-2; clone size: once; CDR3 protein: CASNIWGREATGELFF; CDR3 DNA: TGCGCCAGCAATATATGGGGCAGGGAGGCCACCGGGGAGCTGTTTTTT
D gene: NA; V gene: TRBV21-1; J gene: TRBJ2-6; clone size: NA; CDR3 protein: CASSNDVLTF; CDR3 DNA: TGTGCCAGCAGCAACGACGTCCTGACTTTC
D gene: NA; V gene: TRBV27; J gene: TRBJ2-1; clone size: NA; CDR3 protein: CASSLGSYNEQFF; CDR3 DNA: TGTGCCAGCAGCTTGGGTTCCTACAATGAGCAGTTCTTC
D gene: NA; V gene: TRBV19; J gene: TRBJ1-1; clone size: once; CDR3 protein: CASSKGNLNTEAFF; CDR3 DNA: TGTGCCAGTAGTAAGGGCAACTTGAACACTGAAGCTTTCTTT
D gene: NA; V gene: TRBV28; J gene: TRBJ1-2; clone size: large; CDR3 protein: CASSSLWVLANYGYTF; CDR3 DNA: TGTGCCAGCAGTTCTTTGTGGGTCCTGGCTAACTATGGCTACACCTTC
D gene: NA; V gene: TRBV5-8; J gene: TRBJ2-5; clone size: few; CDR3 protein: CASRAGTQPWETQYF; CDR3 DNA: TGTGCCAGCAGGGCCGGGACTCAACCTTGGGAGACCCAGTACTTC
D gene: NA; V gene: TRBV6-4; J gene: TRBJ1-2; clone size: once; CDR3 protein: CASSERTDYGYTF; CDR3 DNA: TGTGCCAGCAGTGAGCGGACAGACTATGGCTACACCTTC
D gene: NA; V gene: TRBV6-5; J gene: TRBJ2-3; clone size: NA; CDR3 protein: CASSRQEYTDTQYF; CDR3 DNA: TGTGCCAGCAGTAGACAGGAATACACAGATACGCAGTATTTT